The 9 T cell receptor beta chains below come from one sample, sequenced in a study of CD8 T cells in ankylosing spondylitis. General observations from the study: Apparently characteristic of ankylosing spondylitis blood was a TCR beta motif (about eight highly homologous variants).

These TCRs' antigens remain unknown. TCRdb used MiXCR to reprocess the 5' RACE reads, holding one entry per CDR3 protein. Altogether 500,000 to 650,000 distinct CDR3 sequences are present, about 5% being singletons, with the ten largest covering around 3.5%. Sequences were obtained from blood, either unsorted or a sorted T cell fraction (not recorded which). Receptors were obtained from a male donor with ankylosing spondylitis.

This clonotype was seen many times. This chain connects TRBV4-1 to TRBJ2-5, with D unclear. V was pared by 3 bases and J by 5 bases, with 13 bases between. There are 14 residues in the CDR3. The germline gives CDR1 MGHRA, CDR2 YSYEKL. This CDR3 is CASSQHSGGETQYF. CDR3 DNA sequence: TGCGCCAGCAGCCAGCACTCCGGTGGGGAGACCCAGTACTTC.

This clonotype was seen ten or more times. The chain employs TRBV29-1 and TRBJ1-2; D not resolved. The CDR3 spans 13 residues. Trimming cost V 3 bases and J 4 bases, with 12 bases left between them. Germline V gene data show CDR1 as SQVTM and CDR2 as ANQGSEA. For the CDR3, the DNA is TGCAGCGTTGATATCGGTTGGGCCTATGGCTACACCTTC. Translating it yields CSVDIGWAYGYTF.

This clonotype was observed at least ten times. The chain combines TRBV7-9 with TRBJ2-1, with 8 bases lining up with TRBD1. The length of the CDR3 is 15 residues. The ends lost 8 bases at V and 3 bases at J; junction bases unmatched: 9. Germline-derived CDR1 and CDR2 are SEHNR and FQNEAQ (reference sequence). In DNA, the CDR3 is TGTGCCAGCCGGAAGACCAGGGGGCTCTACAATGAGCAGTTCTTC. This encodes CASRKTRGLYNEQFF.

This clonotype was detected many times. The chain joins TRBV5-1 to TRBJ2-7; D is possibly TRBD1 or TRBD2 (5 bases each). Germline V gives CDR1 SGHRS, CDR2 YFSETQ. CDR3 length: 16 amino acids. V was trimmed by 1 base and J by 1 base, leaving 15 bases between them. As DNA, the CDR3 is TGCGCCAGCAGCTTGTCTTGGGACCTAAATTCCTACGAGCAGTACTTC. Protein: CASSLSWDLNSYEQYF.

On this clonotype: Being one base from a much bigger clone, this may be a read error. This chain uses TRBV3-1 with TRBJ2-7, with unresolved D. The germline CDR1 and CDR2 sequences are LGHDT and YNNKEL (reference sequence). This CDR3 spans 16 amino acids. CDR3 sequence: CASNQEWSDPSAEQYF. The CDR3 DNA sequence: TGTGCCAGCAACCAAGAGTGGTCAGACCCCTCTGCCGAGCAGTACTTC.

This clonotype was picked up many times. This chain connects TRBV4-3 to TRBJ2-2, with D perhaps TRBD1 (5 bases). V was clipped by 4 bases and J by 7 bases, with 10 bases between them. CDR3 size: 13 residues. Germline CDR1 is LGHNA and CDR2 is YSLEER. For the CDR3, the DNA is TGCGCCAGCAGCCGGCCAAGGGGCGGGGAGCTGTTTTTT. Its translation is CASSRPRGGELFF.

In this sample, this clonotype turned up many times. V gene TRBV10-3 combines with J gene TRBJ1-4, with 8 bases identical to TRBD1. CDR3 size: 14 residues. J was trimmed by 8 bases and V by 4 bases; bases with no gene match: 6. CDR1 and CDR2 from the germline V gene are ENHRY and SYGVKD. The CDR3 region has the DNA TGTGCCATCAGTGCGGACAGGGCAGACGAAAAACTGTTTTTT. Its translation is CAISADRADEKLFF.

The rearrangement links TRBV6-2 or TRBV6-3 to TRBJ1-5, with no clear D. The V end lost 8 bases, the J end lost 7 bases, and 15 bases lay between the germline ends. The CDR3 sequence is 13 residues long. Germline V CDR1 and CDR2: MNHEY, SVGEGT. The CDR3 region has the DNA TGTGCCAGCTGGGGAGGGAGAGGGCAGCCCCAGCATTTT. Its protein product is CASWGGRGQPQHF.

At least ten counts were recorded for this clonotype. The chain links TRBV6-1 to TRBJ1-1; unclear D gene. This CDR3 has 13 residues. Germline lookup yields CDR1 MNHNS and CDR2 SASEGT. Trimming removed 8 bases from V and 6 bases from J, with 16 bases in between. CDR3 protein: CASRRASSAEAFF. The DNA of the CDR3 is TGTGCCAGCCGGAGGGCTTCCAGCGCTGAAGCTTTCTTT.